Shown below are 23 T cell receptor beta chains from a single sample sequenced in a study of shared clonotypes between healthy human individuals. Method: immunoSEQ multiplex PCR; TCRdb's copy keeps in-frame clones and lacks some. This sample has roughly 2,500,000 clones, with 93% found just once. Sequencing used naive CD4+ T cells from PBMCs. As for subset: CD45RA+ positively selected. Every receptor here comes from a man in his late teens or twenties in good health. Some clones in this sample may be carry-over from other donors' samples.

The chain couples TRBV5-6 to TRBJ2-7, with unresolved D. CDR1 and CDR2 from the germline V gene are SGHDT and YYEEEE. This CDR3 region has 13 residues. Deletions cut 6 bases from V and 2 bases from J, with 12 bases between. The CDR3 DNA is TGTGCCAGCACCCAAGGCCTAGCCTACGAGCAGTACTTC. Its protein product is CASTQGLAYEQYF.

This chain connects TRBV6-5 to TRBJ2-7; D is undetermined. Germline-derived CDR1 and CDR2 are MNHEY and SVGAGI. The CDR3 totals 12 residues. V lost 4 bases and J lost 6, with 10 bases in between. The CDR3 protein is CASSSPIIEQYF. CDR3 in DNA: TGTGCCAGCAGTTCCCCAATTATCGAGCAGTACTTC.

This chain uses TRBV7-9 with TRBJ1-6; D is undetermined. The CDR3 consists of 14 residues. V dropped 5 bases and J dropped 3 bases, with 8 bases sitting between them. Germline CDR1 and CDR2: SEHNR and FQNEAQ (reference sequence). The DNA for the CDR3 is TGTGCCAGCAGCCCCGACAACTATAATTCACCCCTCCACTTT. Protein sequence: CASSPDNYNSPLHF.

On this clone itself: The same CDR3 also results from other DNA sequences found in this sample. The CDR3 nucleotides read TGTGCCAGCAGCGGGAACACCGGGGAGCTGTTTTTT. Translating it yields CASSGNTGELFF. V and J are TRBV9 and TRBJ2-2; D not resolved. V shed 3 bases and J shed 1 base, with 1 base lying between them. Germline CDR1 and CDR2: SGDLS and YYNGEE. CDR3 length equals 12 residues.

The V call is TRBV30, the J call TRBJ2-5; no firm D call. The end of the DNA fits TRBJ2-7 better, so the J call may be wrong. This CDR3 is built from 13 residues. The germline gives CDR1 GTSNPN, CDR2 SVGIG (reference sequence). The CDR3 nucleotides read TGTGCCTGGAGTGTTTCCCTAGGCAACGAGCAGTACTTC. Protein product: CAWSVSLGNEQYF.

As DNA, the CDR3 is TGCGCCAGCAGCTCTTCCGGGACAGGGACTGAAGCTTTCTTT. The encoded protein is CASSSSGTGTEAFF. The gene calls are TRBV5-1 and TRBJ1-1; 9 positions match TRBD1. The CDR3 loop spans 14 amino acids. J was trimmed by 5 bases and V by 3 bases; bases with no gene match: 5. Germline CDR1 reads SGHRS; CDR2 reads YFSETQ. Full variable domain (remainder filled in from reference TRBV5-1 and TRBJ1-1): KAGVTQTPRYLIKTRGQQVTLSCSPISGHRSVSWYQQTPGQGLQFLFEYFSETQRNKGNFPGRFSGRQFSNSRSEMNVSTLELGDSALYLCASSSSGTGTEAFFGQGTRLTVV.

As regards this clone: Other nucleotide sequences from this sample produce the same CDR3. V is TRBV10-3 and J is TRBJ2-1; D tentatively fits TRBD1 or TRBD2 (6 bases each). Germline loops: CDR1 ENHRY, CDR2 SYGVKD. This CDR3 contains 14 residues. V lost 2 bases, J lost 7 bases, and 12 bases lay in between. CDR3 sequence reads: CAISERGGGNEQFF. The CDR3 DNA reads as TGTGCCATCAGTGAGAGAGGAGGGGGTAATGAGCAGTTCTTC.

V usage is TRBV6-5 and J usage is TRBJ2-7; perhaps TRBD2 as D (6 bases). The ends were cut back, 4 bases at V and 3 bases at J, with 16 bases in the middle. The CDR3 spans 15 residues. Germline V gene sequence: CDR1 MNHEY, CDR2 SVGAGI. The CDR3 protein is CASSSHGTPLYEQYF. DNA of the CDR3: TGTGCCAGCAGTTCCCACGGGACTCCCCTCTACGAGCAGTACTTC.

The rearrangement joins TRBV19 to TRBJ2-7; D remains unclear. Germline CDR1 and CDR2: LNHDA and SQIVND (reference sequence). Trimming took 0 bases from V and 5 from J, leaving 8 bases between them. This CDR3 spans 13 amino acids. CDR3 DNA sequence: TGTGCCAGTAGTATAGATCAAGGGCACGAGCAGTACTTC. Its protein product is CASSIDQGHEQYF.

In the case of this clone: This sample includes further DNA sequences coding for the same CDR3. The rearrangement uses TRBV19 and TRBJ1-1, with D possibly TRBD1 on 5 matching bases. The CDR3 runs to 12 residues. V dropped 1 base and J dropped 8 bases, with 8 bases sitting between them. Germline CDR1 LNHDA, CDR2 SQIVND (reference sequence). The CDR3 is CASSIAGTEAFF. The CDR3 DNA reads TGTGCCAGTAGTATAGCCGGGACCGAAGCTTTCTTT.

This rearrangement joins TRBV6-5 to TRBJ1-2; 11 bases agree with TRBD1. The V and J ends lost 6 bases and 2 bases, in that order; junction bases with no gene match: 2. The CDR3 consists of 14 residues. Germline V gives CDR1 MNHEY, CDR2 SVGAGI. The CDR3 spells CASRDRGRNYGYTF. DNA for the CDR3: TGTGCCAGCAGGGACAGGGGGCGAAACTATGGCTACACCTTC.

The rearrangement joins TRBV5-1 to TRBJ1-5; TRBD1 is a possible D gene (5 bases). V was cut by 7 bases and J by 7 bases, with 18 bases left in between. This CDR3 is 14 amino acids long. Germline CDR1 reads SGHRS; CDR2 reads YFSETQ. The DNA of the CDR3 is TGCGCCAGCCGCCGGGGGACCCAAGGGCAGCCCCAGCATTTT. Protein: CASRRGTQGQPQHF.

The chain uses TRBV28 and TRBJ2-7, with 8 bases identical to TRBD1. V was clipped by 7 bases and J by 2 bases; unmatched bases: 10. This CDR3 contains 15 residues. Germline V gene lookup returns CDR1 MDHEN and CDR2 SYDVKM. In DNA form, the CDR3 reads TGTGCCAGCACTTTTCAGGGGGCAGGGGCCTACGAGCAGTACTTC. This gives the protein CASTFQGAGAYEQYF.

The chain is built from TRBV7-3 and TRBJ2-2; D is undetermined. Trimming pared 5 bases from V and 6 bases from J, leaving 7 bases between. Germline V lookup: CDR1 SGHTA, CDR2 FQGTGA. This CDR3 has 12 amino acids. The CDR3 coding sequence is TGTGCCAGCAGCCCAGCGTCCGGGGAGCTGTTTTTT. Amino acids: CASSPASGELFF.

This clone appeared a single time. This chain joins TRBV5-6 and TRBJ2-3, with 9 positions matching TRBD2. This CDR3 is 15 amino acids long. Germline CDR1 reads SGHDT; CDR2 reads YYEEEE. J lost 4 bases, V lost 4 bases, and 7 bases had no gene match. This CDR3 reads CASSVIAGEADTQYF. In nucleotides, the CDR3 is TGTGCCAGCAGCGTAATAGCGGGAGAGGCAGATACGCAGTATTTT.

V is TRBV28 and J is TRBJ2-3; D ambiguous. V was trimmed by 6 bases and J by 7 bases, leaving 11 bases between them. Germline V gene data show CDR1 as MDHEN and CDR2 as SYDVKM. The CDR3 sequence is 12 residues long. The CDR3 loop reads CASRPQKNTQYF. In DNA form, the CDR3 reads TGTGCCAGCAGACCCCAGAAAAATACGCAGTATTTT.

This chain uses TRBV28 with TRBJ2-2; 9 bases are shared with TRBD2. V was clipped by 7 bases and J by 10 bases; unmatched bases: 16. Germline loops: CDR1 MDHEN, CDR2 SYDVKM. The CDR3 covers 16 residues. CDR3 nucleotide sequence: TGTGCCAGCAAGGGGCTAGCGGGACCCCGGGATATGGAGCTGTTTTTT. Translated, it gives CASKGLAGPRDMELFF.

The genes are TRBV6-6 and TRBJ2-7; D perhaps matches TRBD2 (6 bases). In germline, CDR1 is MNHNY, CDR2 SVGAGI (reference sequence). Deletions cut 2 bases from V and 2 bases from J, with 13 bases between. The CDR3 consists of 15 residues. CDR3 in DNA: TGTGCCAGCAGTTACGGGCGGGACCGACCCTACGAGCAGTACTTC. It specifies CASSYGRDRPYEQYF.

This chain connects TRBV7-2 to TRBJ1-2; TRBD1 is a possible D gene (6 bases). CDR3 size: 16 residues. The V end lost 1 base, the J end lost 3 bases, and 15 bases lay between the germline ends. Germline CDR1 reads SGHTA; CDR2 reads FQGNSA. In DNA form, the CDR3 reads TGTGCCAGCAGCTTAGTCTCAGGGGCCGGCGACTATGGCTACACCTTC. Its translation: CASSLVSGAGDYGYTF.

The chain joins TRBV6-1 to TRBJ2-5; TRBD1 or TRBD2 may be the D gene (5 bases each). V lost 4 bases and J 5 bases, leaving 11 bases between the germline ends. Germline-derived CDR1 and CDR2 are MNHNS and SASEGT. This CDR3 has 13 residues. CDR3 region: CASSGGVGETQYF. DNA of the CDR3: TGTGCCAGCAGTGGAGGGGTTGGGGAGACCCAGTACTTC.

The CDR3 spells CASDLSGAGGTEAFF. CDR3 in DNA: TGTGCCAGCGACCTCTCTGGGGCGGGGGGCACTGAAGCTTTCTTT. This chain uses TRBV28 with TRBJ1-1; D might be TRBD1 (5 bases). Germline loops: CDR1 MDHEN, CDR2 SYDVKM. This CDR3 comprises 15 residues. V lost 8 bases and J lost 4, with 20 bases in between.

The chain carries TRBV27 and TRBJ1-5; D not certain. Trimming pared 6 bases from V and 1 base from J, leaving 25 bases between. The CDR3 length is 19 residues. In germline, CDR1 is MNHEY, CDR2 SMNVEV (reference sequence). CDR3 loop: CASRKLGLPHGGSNQPQHF. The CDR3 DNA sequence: TGTGCCAGCAGGAAACTCGGGCTACCCCACGGAGGGAGCAATCAGCCCCAGCATTTT.

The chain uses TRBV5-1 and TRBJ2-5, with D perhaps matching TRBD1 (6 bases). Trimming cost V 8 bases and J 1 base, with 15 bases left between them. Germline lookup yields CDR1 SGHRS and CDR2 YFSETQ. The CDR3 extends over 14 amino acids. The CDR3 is CASSSGQRQETQYF. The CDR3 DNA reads TGCGCCAGTTCCTCCGGACAGCGCCAAGAGACCCAGTACTTC.